A selection of T cell receptor beta chains follows, all from one sample in a study of response to subunit inactivated influenza vaccine. TCRdb re-called the RT-PCR reads with MiXCR, one entry per CDR3 protein. The sample includes 550,000 to 650,000 distinct CDR3 sequences, 10% to 15% seen only once; the top ten take 10% to 13%. This specimen consisted of PBMCs from blood, obtained on the day of vaccination. The receptors stem from a man aged 45-65 years who received an inactivated influenza vaccine. Both conserved end residues are part of each CDR3. D genes are given only for firm matches. The size field is filled for only some rows; it gives once, few, many or a size class.

few	NA	TRBV20-1	TRBJ1-1	CSAQGSGGTEAFF	TGCAGTGCACAGGGTTCGGGAGGCACTGAAGCTTTCTTT
many	NA	TRBV18	TRBJ2-7	CASSPDTYEQYF	TGTGCCAGCTCACCTGACACCTACGAGCAGTACTTC
few	NA	TRBV5-1	TRBJ2-7	CASSLEGPPNSYEQYF	TGCGCCAGCAGCTTGGAGGGTCCGCCGAACTCCTACGAGCAGTACTTC
NA	TRBD2	TRBV11-3	TRBJ2-4	CASSLVSVTSGRALNAKNIQYF	TGTGCCAGCAGCTTAGTTTCGGTGACTAGCGGGAGGGCCTTGAACGCCAAAAACATTCAGTACTTC
NA	TRBD1	TRBV29-1	TRBJ1-1	CSFQGGNRGSTTEAFF	TGCAGCTTCCAAGGCGGGAACAGGGGGTCGACCACTGAAGCTTTCTTT
many	NA	TRBV4-1	TRBJ1-1	CASSQTPGGTEAFF	TGCGCCAGCAGCCAAACACCGGGGGGCACTGAAGCTTTCTTT
few	NA	TRBV7-9	TRBJ2-6	CASSLSRAGANVLTF	TGTGCCAGCAGCCTTAGTAGGGCTGGGGCCAACGTCCTGACTTTC
NA	NA	TRBV7-2	TRBJ1-1	CASSSIIGVTEAFF	TGTGCCAGCAGCTCGATCATAGGGGTAACTGAAGCTTTCTTT
few	NA	TRBV20-1	TRBJ2-7	CSASGLKYEQYF	TGCAGTGCTAGTGGTCTTAAATACGAGCAGTACTTC
few	TRBD1	TRBV28	TRBJ2-2	CATGGQGDTGELFF	TGTGCCACCGGGGGACAGGGCGACACCGGGGAGCTGTTTTTT
NA	TRBD1	TRBV20-1	TRBJ1-6	CSARDPRTGNSPLHF	TGCAGTGCTAGAGATCCCCGGACAGGGAATTCACCCCTCCACTTT
many	TRBD1	TRBV29-1	TRBJ1-5	CSVALGTGSNQPQHF	TGCAGCGTTGCCCTTGGGACAGGCAGCAATCAGCCCCAGCATTTT
many	NA	TRBV25-1	TRBJ2-1	CASSELRAWGNEQFF	TGTGCCAGCAGTGAATTAAGGGCGTGGGGGAATGAGCAGTTCTTC
NA	TRBD1	TRBV12-3/TRBV12-4	TRBJ2-3	CASRPRPGQGLDTQYF	TGTGCCAGCAGACCCCGACCGGGACAGGGATTAGATACGCAGTATTTT
many	TRBD1	TRBV5-1	TRBJ1-1	CASTRDSLNTEAFF	TGCGCCAGCACCCGGGACAGTTTAAACACTGAAGCTTTCTTT
once	NA	TRBV18	TRBJ2-7	CASSPHKGAYEQYF	TGTGCCAGCTCACCACATAAGGGGGCCTACGAGCAGTACTTC
NA	TRBD1	TRBV18	TRBJ1-5	CASSPGGQGRVQPQHF	TGTGCCAGCTCACCAGGAGGACAGGGGAGAGTTCAGCCCCAGCATTTT
NA	TRBD1	TRBV10-2	TRBJ1-1	CASSPDRGYGAFF	TGCGCCAGCAGTCCGGACAGGGGGTATGGAGCTTTCTTT
few	NA	TRBV27	TRBJ1-5	CASSALGRGNQPQHF	TGTGCCAGCAGTGCCCTGGGCAGAGGGAATCAGCCCCAGCATTTT
few	TRBD2	TRBV9	TRBJ2-2	CASSKHSGLGITGELFF	TGTGCCAGCAGCAAACACTCGGGACTAGGAATAACCGGGGAGCTGTTTTTT
NA	NA	TRBV19	TRBJ2-7	CASSSGNAYEQYF	TGTGCCAGTAGTTCGGGTAACGCCTACGAGCAGTACTTC
few	NA	TRBV5-1	TRBJ2-1	CASSPEGSSQFF	TGCGCCAGCAGCCCGGAGGGCAGCTCGCAGTTCTTC
NA	NA	TRBV7-2	TRBJ2-2	CASSLVQGSGELFF	TGTGCCAGCAGCTTAGTACAGGGATCCGGGGAGCTGTTTTTT
many	TRBD1	TRBV12-3/TRBV12-4	TRBJ2-7	CASRDRAGYEQYF	TGTGCCAGCAGGGACAGGGCAGGGTACGAGCAGTACTTC
NA	NA	TRBV13	TRBJ2-5	CASSSFTGTGYFGETQYF	NA
NA	NA	TRBV5-1	TRBJ2-2	CASSLDGYTGELFF	TGCGCCAGCAGCTTGGACGGATACACCGGGGAGCTGTTTTTT
many	NA	TRBV20-1	TRBJ2-3	CSEEVLDTQYF	TGCAGTGAGGAGGTTCTGGATACGCAGTATTTT
few	NA	TRBV5-8	TRBJ1-3	CASSFAGQISGNTIYF	TGTGCCAGCAGCTTTGCCGGACAGATCTCTGGAAACACCATATATTTT
few	NA	TRBV4-3	TRBJ2-5	CASSQDSRRETQYF	TGCGCCAGCAGCCAAGATTCGAGGAGGGAGACCCAGTACTTC
many	TRBD1	TRBV7-2	TRBJ1-2	CASSLLQGAGGYTF	TGTGCCAGCAGCTTACTACAGGGGGCAGGTGGCTACACCTTC
NA	NA	TRBV9	TRBJ2-6	CASSGRRDLSGANVLTF	TGTGCCAGCAGCGGACGACGGGACCTCTCTGGGGCCAACGTCCTGACTTTC
NA	TRBD2	TRBV25-1	TRBJ2-7	CASSGVASGRWAYEQYF	TGTGCCAGCAGTGGAGTGGCGAGCGGGAGGTGGGCCTACGAGCAGTACTTC
many	TRBD1	TRBV10-2	TRBJ1-2	CASSQTSGQIYGYTF	TGCGCCAGCAGCCAGACCTCGGGACAGATATATGGCTACACCTTC
NA	NA	TRBV4-2	TRBJ2-5	CASSQEGWGWETQYF	TGTGCCAGCAGCCAAGAAGGGTGGGGCTGGGAGACCCAGTACTTC
NA	TRBD2	TRBV12-3/TRBV12-4	TRBJ2-3	CASNRLAVSTDTQYF	TGTGCCAGCAATCGGCTAGCGGTTAGCACAGATACGCAGTATTTT
few	NA	TRBV12-3/TRBV12-4	TRBJ1-4	CASSLHQGTGKLFF	TGTGCCAGCAGTTTGCATCAGGGTACGGGAAAACTGTTTTTT
few	NA	TRBV10-3	TRBJ2-2	CAISVSGTGELFF	TGTGCCATCAGTGTCTCGGGCACCGGGGAGCTGTTTTTT
few	TRBD1	TRBV7-9	TRBJ2-1	CASSRDRGVNEQFF	TGTGCCAGCAGCCGGGACAGGGGCGTTAATGAGCAGTTCTTC
few	TRBD2	TRBV27	TRBJ2-1	CASRQAGGDNEQFF	TGTGCCAGCAGGCAAGCGGGAGGTGACAATGAGCAGTTCTTC
NA	NA	TRBV27	TRBJ1-1	CASSLSPGLPAQEAFF	TGTGCCAGCAGCCTCTCCCCGGGACTGCCAGCCCAAGAAGCTTTCTTT
many	NA	TRBV9	TRBJ2-3	CASSPQASAKGTDTQYF	TGTGCCAGCAGCCCTCAAGCTAGCGCAAAGGGCACAGATACGCAGTATTTT
NA	TRBD1	TRBV9	TRBJ2-1	CASSSPRTGAYNEQFF	TGTGCCAGCAGCTCTCCCCGGACAGGGGCCTACAATGAGCAGTTCTTC
few	NA	TRBV9	TRBJ1-1	CASSVGWGAPTEAFF	TGTGCCAGCAGCGTAGGATGGGGGGCGCCCACTGAAGCTTTCTTT
few	NA	TRBV28	TRBJ2-7	CASSPRTVAYEQYF	TGTGCCAGCAGTCCCCGGACAGTGGCCTACGAGCAGTACTTC
few	NA	TRBV12-3/TRBV12-4	TRBJ1-6	CASSLSLPGGGSPLHF	TGTGCCAGCAGTTTATCATTGCCGGGGGGAGGTTCACCCCTCCACTTT
NA	NA	TRBV5-1	TRBJ2-4	CASSLGWGENIQYF	TGCGCCAGCAGCTTGGGTTGGGGAGAAAACATTCAGTACTTC
NA	TRBD1	TRBV2	TRBJ1-5	CASRATGGLNQPQHF	TGTGCCAGCAGGGCGACAGGGGGCCTCAATCAGCCCCAGCATTTT
NA	TRBD2	TRBV4-3	TRBJ2-1	CASSQEITSGRMGEQFF	TGCGCCAGCAGCCAAGAAATCACTAGCGGGAGAATGGGCGAGCAGTTCTTC
few	TRBD2	TRBV20-1	TRBJ2-3	CSASLAGGTDTQYF	TGCAGTGCTAGCCTAGCGGGGGGCACAGATACGCAGTATTTT
NA	NA	TRBV29-1	TRBJ2-2	CSVTYMNTGELFF	TGCAGCGTTACCTACATGAACACCGGGGAGCTGTTTTTT
NA	NA	TRBV7-6	TRBJ2-7	CASSPLWYKNQDEQYF	TGTGCCAGCAGCCCGCTCTGGTATAAAAATCAAGACGAGCAGTACTTC
NA	NA	TRBV28	TRBJ1-1	CASPFMDTEAFF	TGTGCCAGTCCTTTCATGGACACTGAAGCTTTCTTT
few	NA	TRBV25-1	TRBJ1-5	CASMGTGRNQPQHF	TGTGCCAGCATGGGTACAGGGCGCAATCAGCCCCAGCATTTT